Listed below are T cell receptor beta chains from one sample, sequenced in a study of CD8+ T cells in alopecia areata. Some clones are missing from TCRdb's copy, which holds only in-frame ones; the method was immunoSEQ multiplex PCR. The sample includes about 210,000 clones, less than 50% of them seen just once. Sequenced material: CD4+ T cells sorted from blood, taken at approximately week 36, from a patient treated with tofacitinib. The source is a human donor with alopecia areata. Both conserved end residues are part of each CDR3. D genes are given only for firm matches. Only part of the rows carry a size: once, few, many, or a class if the clone is expanded.

size | J | D | V | CDR3 | DNA
. | TRBJ2-7 | TRBD1 | TRBV29-1 | CSVQTGWEQYF | TGCAGCGTCCAGACAGGGTGGGAGCAGTACTTC
. | TRBJ2-1 | . | TRBV25-1 | CASSSLSGPGNEQFF | TGTGCCAGCAGTAGCTTGAGCGGGCCCGGAAATGAGCAGTTCTTC
. | TRBJ1-2 | TRBD1 | TRBV4-3 | CASSQHGTGGGYTF | TGCGCCAGCAGCCAACACGGGACAGGCGGTGGCTACACCTTC
. | TRBJ2-3 | . | TRBV5-1 | CASSSLADTQYF | TGCGCCAGCAGCTCCCTAGCAGATACGCAGTATTTT
. | TRBJ2-5 | . | TRBV9 | CASSVGGSGETQYF | TGTGCCAGCAGCGTAGGAGGTTCGGGAGAGACCCAGTACTTC
. | TRBJ1-2 | . | TRBV29-1 | CSVDSRRSYGYTF | TGCAGCGTCGATAGTCGACGCAGCTACGGCTACACCTTC
. | TRBJ2-5 | . | TRBV6-5 | CASSPLPGLLYF | TGTGCCAGCAGTCCCCTCCCGGGACTCCTATACTTC
few | TRBJ2-4 | . | TRBV30 | CAWEAKNIQYF | TGTGCCTGGGAGGCGAAAAACATTCAGTACTTC
once | TRBJ2-2 | TRBD1 | TRBV4-1 | CASSQGDRVWSELFF | TGCGCCAGCAGCCAAGGGGACAGGGTGTGGAGTGAGCTGTTTTTT
few | TRBJ2-7 | TRBD2 | TRBV5-1 | CASSPVYSGLANSITYEQYF | TGCGCCAGCAGCCCCGTGTATTCTGGACTAGCGAACTCGATTACCTACGAGCAGTACTTC
few | TRBJ2-6 | . | TRBV5-1 | CASSLVAPRSSGANVLTF | TGCGCCAGCAGCTTGGTGGCACCCCGGAGCTCTGGGGCCAACGTCCTGACTTTC
. | TRBJ2-1 | . | TRBV13 | CASRKLGVPSYNEQFF | TGTGCCAGCAGAAAACTGGGAGTCCCCTCCTACAATGAGCAGTTCTTC
. | TRBJ1-2 | . | TRBV4-1 | CASSPPEANYGYTF | TGCGCCAGCAGCCCCCCGGAGGCTAACTATGGCTACACCTTC
. | TRBJ1-3 | . | TRBV11-2 | CASSLAGDTIYF | TGTGCCAGCAGCTTAGCCGGGGACACCATATATTTT
. | TRBJ2-3 | . | TRBV5-1 | CASSTGDTQYF | TGCGCCAGCAGCACGGGGGATACGCAGTATTTT
. | TRBJ2-3 | TRBD2 | TRBV7-8 | CASSKLAGGITDTQYF | TGTGCCAGCAGCAAATTAGCGGGAGGTATCACAGATACGCAGTATTTT
few | TRBJ2-2 | . | TRBV4-1 | CASSQGSYRENTGELFF | TGCGCCAGCAGCCAAGGATCGTATAGGGAGAACACCGGGGAGCTGTTTTTT
. | TRBJ2-5 | . | TRBV29-1 | CSVTLDVRRETQYF | TGCAGCGTTACCTTGGACGTTAGGAGGGAGACCCAGTACTTC
few | TRBJ2-3 | . | TRBV11-2 | CASSLATSPQRGTQYF | TGTGCCAGCAGCTTAGCCACTAGCCCTCAACGCGGTACGCAGTATTTT
. | TRBJ2-5 | TRBD2 | TRBV6-5 | CASSSSGSETQYF | TGTGCCAGCAGCTCTAGCGGGAGTGAGACCCAGTACTTC